This TCR beta chain was documented in a study of T cell responses to AZD1222 COVID-19 vaccine. TCRdb's table, derived via immunoSEQ multiplex PCR, lists solely in-frame clones and lacks some. The sample gives 100,000 or so clones, 82% of which show up once; around 5.1% is in the top ten. The CDR3 is made up of 18 amino acids. V lost 2 bases and J lost 2; bases outside the gene matches: 14. Looked up from germline, CDR1 is KGHSH and CDR2 is LQKENI. As regards this clone: No antigen is known for it.

Findings and caveats of the study: Of spike-specific TCRs, nearly half reportedly target regions left unmutated in variants. The donors showed a predominance of white British ancestry and of females, with possible underestimation of clonal diversity. Only a handful of AZD1222 recipients were seropositive at baseline.

This sequence was found in an adult in good health. The V gene is TRBV18, the J gene TRBJ1-2; 7 bases align to TRBD1. The starting material was peripheral blood, obtained on day 0 of AZD1222 vaccination. CDR3 DNA sequence: TGTGCCAGCTCACCAATTAAAGGTGGCCAGGGGGAAAACTATGGCTACACCTTC. Protein product: CASSPIKGGQGENYGYTF. Looking up the rest from reference TRBV18 and TRBJ1-2 gives the full variable domain: NAGVMQNPRHLVRRRGQEARLRCSPMKGHSHVYWYRQLPEEGLKFMVYLQKENIIDESGMPKERFSAEFPKEGPSILRIQQVVRGDSAAYFCASSPIKGGQGENYGYTFGSGTRLTVV.